This TCR beta chain originates from a study of T-cell memory formation after mild COVID-19. Study-level results: CD4+ contracting clones were mainly CM and EM; CD8+ ones, EMRA. Pre-infection memory showed some responding clones, and this suggested that cross-reactive memory joined.

The 5'RACE method, run with constant-segment primers, produced TCR alpha and TCR beta cDNA libraries (carrying sample barcodes and UMIs). TCRdb reanalysed the 5' RACE reads using MiXCR and keeps one entry per CDR3 protein. The sample has fewer than 400,000 distinct CDR3 sequences, about an eighth seen once. The germline V and J ends were trimmed by 4 bases and 6 bases, with 13 bases remaining between them. CDR1 is MNHEY and CDR2 is SVGEGT in the germline V gene. The CDR3 consists of 13 residues. This clonotype was detected a few times. The antigen is not known. The chain joins TRBV6-2 or TRBV6-3 to TRBJ2-7, with D maybe TRBD2 (7 bases). This TCR came from a man aged 18 to 29 who had mild COVID-19 (a few samples of this study predate the infection). Cell type and time point are not known. Sequencing was carried out using PBMCs or a T cell subset sorted from them (not recorded which). This chain's CDR3 is CASSFGGAGEQYV. The CDR3 coding sequence is TGTGCCAGCAGTTTTGGGGGGGCTGGCGAGCAGTACGTC.